This T cell receptor (beta chain) is from a study of post-analysis software for immune sequencing data. At the level of the study: The patients showed relapsing-remitting, secondary progressive and progressive-relapsing multiple sclerosis courses. The study's findings and limits: Patients showed TRBV5-6, TRBV5-1 and TRBV20-1 among 4 or 5 TRBV segments more frequent than in controls. Diversity measured as normalized Chao1 was significantly lower in multiple sclerosis patients than in controls. F measure clustering grouped samples strongly by preparation batch.

About this clonotype itself: Its antigen is not identified.

The TCR beta cDNA libraries carried unique molecular identifiers. Input of roughly 0.85 to 11 million T cells yielded a few hundred thousand cDNA molecules. TCRdb itself ran the PCR reads through MiXCR, one entry per CDR3 protein. The sample contains a few hundred thousand distinct CDR3 sequences, less than 40% of which appear only once. This CDR3 is built from 17 residues. Germline V gives CDR1 LGHNA, CDR2 YNFKEQ. Trimming shortened V by 0 bases and J by 2 bases, and 16 bases separated the two germline ends. The sequenced material came from blood. This clonotype was sampled from a girl aged 2-17 years with multiple sclerosis. The chain uses TRBV4-2 and TRBJ1-2; the D is unclear. The CDR3 loop reads CASSQDRWKGQNYGYTF. CDR3 nucleotides: TGTGCCAGCAGCCAAGATCGTTGGAAGGGCCAAAACTATGGCTACACCTTC.